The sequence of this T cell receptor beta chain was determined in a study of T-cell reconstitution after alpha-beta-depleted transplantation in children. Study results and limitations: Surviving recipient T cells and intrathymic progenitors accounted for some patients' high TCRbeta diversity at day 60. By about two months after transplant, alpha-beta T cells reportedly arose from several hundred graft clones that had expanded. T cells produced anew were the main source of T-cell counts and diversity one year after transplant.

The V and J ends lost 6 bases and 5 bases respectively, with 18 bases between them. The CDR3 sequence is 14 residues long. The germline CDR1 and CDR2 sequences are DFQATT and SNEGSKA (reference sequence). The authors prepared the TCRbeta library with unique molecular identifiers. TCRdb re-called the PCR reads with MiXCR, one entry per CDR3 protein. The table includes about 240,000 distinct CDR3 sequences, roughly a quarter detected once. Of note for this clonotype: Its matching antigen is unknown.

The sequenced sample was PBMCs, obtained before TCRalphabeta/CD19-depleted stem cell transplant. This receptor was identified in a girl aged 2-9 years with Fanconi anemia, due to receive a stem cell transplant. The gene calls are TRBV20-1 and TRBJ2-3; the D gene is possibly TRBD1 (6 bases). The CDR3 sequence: CSAHRGKVGDTQYF. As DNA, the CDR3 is TGCAGTGCCCATAGGGGGAAGGTGGGAGATACGCAGTATTTT.